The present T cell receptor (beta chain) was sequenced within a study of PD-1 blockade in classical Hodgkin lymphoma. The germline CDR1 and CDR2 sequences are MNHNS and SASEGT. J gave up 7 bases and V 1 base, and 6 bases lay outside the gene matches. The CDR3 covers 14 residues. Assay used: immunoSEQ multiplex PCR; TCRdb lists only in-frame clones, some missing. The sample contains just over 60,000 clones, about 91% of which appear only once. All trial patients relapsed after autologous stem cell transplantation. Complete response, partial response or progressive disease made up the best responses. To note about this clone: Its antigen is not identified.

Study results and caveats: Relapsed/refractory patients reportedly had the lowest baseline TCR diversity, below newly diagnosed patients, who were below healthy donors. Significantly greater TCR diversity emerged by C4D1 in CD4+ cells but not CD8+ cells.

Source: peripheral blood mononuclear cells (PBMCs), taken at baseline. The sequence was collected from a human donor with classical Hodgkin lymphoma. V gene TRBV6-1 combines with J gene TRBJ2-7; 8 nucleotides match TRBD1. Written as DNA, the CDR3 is TGTGCCAGCAGTGAAGGGGCAGGGGGCGAAGAGCAGTACTTC. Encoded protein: CASSEGAGGEEQYF.